This TCR beta chain emerged from a study of T cell repertoires in cytomegalovirus infection. Study-wide context: Public TCR beta signatures indicated both CMV infection and matching HLA type.

This clonotype was detected many times. Its antigen remains unidentified. Study results and caveats: Individuals carrying CMV plus the relevant HLA were identified by cumulative frequency of public TCR beta families. HLA-C-restricted CMV clonotypes gave the most frequent clonotype in two of eight donors.

TCRdb used MiXCR to reprocess the reads, holding one entry per CDR3 protein. The sample yields around 270,000 distinct CDR3 sequences, roughly 9.1% seen once. Germline V gene sequence: CDR1 SGHTA, CDR2 FQGNSA. V lost 2 bases to trimming and J lost 8 bases, with 12 bases between them. CDR3 size: 13 residues. This chain connects TRBV7-2 to TRBJ1-2; weak D call: TRBD1 (5 bases). The clonotype originates from a human donor in good health (CMV status not recorded). Some clones in this sample may be carry-over from other donors' samples. The specimen was PBMCs. DNA for the CDR3: TGTGCCAGCAGCTTAAATTTCAGGGACGGCTACACCTTC. Protein: CASSLNFRDGYTF.